The source of this TCR beta chain is a study of radiotherapy plus CTLA-4 blockade in lung cancer. This table comes from immunoSEQ multiplex PCR, and its TCRdb copy is limited to in-frame clones, with some not included. The data contain around 53,000 clones, around nine tenths of them singletons. The CDR3 has 13 residues. Deletions cut 4 bases from V and 10 bases from J, with 16 bases between. The V gene's germline CDR1 is MGHRA and CDR2 YSYEKL. This sequence originates from a human donor with non-small cell lung cancer that progressed on radiotherapy plus ipilimumab. Some clones in this sample may be carry-over from other donors' samples. The specimen comprised peripheral blood, sampled from a patient treated with radiotherapy plus ipilimumab. V gene TRBV4-1 combines with J gene TRBJ1-1; the D is unclear. The CDR3 DNA reads TGCGCCAGCAGCCTTCGGGGAAAGGTAGTAGCTTTCTTT. Translating gives CASSLRGKVVAFF.